Listed here are 28 T cell receptor beta chains from one sample, sequenced in a study of blood T cells in healthy people across ages. A second PCR, run for roughly 7 to 12 cycles, used a sample-barcoded 5' primer plus a J-beta primer mix. MiXCR, applied by TCRdb to the 5' RACE reads, yields one record per CDR3 protein. The sample has 1.5 million to 2 million distinct CDR3 sequences; roughly 30% are singletons. Source material: blood. The receptors derive from a woman aged 25 to 45 in good health.

For this clonotype: Just one base apart from a much larger clone, this may be a read error. The rearrangement links TRBV12-3 or TRBV12-4 to TRBJ2-4; the D gene is possibly TRBD2 (6 bases). The CDR3 totals 14 residues. This CDR3 reads CVSSFGGTKNIQYF. CDR3 nucleotides: TGTGTCAGCAGTTTCGGAGGGACCAAAAACATTCAGTACTTC.

This clonotype has only one observation. V and J are TRBV7-9 and TRBJ2-6; a weak D match, TRBD1 (5 bases). The germline CDR1 and CDR2 sequences are SEHNR and FQNEAQ (reference sequence). V was shortened by 4 bases and J by 4 bases, with 14 bases between the two germline ends. The CDR3 loop spans 16 amino acids. CDR3: CASSSSRVPGANVLTF. CDR3 nucleotides: TGTGCCAGCAGCTCCAGCAGGGTACCGGGGGCCAACGTCCTGACTTTC.

V and J are TRBV5-1 and TRBJ1-4, with a tentative D call TRBD1 (5 bases). The CDR3 has 14 residues. From germline, CDR1 is SGHRS and CDR2 YFSETQ. Deletions cut 7 bases from V and 0 bases from J, with 10 bases between. Written as DNA, the CDR3 is TGCGCCAGCGGTCCGACAGCAACTAATGAAAAACTGTTTTTT. As protein: CASGPTATNEKLFF.

The rearrangement links TRBV28 to TRBJ1-2, with 10 positions matching TRBD1. Germline CDR1 MDHEN, CDR2 SYDVKM. The CDR3 covers 17 residues. Unmatched junction bases numbered 12, after V lost 6 bases and J lost 2 bases. The CDR3 here is CASRLDAGTGENYGYTF. The DNA of the CDR3 is TGTGCCAGCAGGTTGGACGCCGGGACAGGGGAGAACTATGGCTACACCTTC.

The table lists this clonotype with a few counts. The chain is built from TRBV2 and TRBJ1-2; no clear D gene. Trimming left V 6 bases short and J 8 bases short, with 13 bases between. This CDR3 has 12 amino acids. The V gene's germline CDR1 is SNHLY and CDR2 FYNNEI. The CDR3 region is CASRRTGWGYTF. The CDR3 DNA reads as TGTGCCAGCAGGAGAACTGGTTGGGGCTACACCTTC.

Turning to this clonotype: The conserved phenylalanine or tryptophan is not found at the CDR3 terminus, so this likely reflects a read error. The V call is TRBV27, the J call TRBJ1-5; no definite D call. This CDR3 has 13 amino acids. Germline V lookup: CDR1 MNHEY, CDR2 SMNVEV (reference sequence). The V end lost 3 bases, the J end lost 7 bases, and 10 bases lay between the germline ends. CDR3 loop: CASSFEGSQPQHL. The CDR3 bases are TGTGCCAGCAGTTTCGAGGGATCCCAGCCCCAGCATTTG.

The chain couples TRBV28 to TRBJ1-1; D not certain. The V end lost 5 bases, the J end lost 1 base, and 11 bases lay between the germline ends. This CDR3 is built from 14 residues. The germline V gene has CDR1 MDHEN and CDR2 SYDVKM. The CDR3 sequence is CASSATFENTEAFF. As DNA, the CDR3 is TGTGCCAGCAGTGCTACTTTCGAGAACACTGAAGCTTTCTTT.

In this sample, this clonotype turned up many times. This rearrangement joins TRBV12-3 or TRBV12-4 to TRBJ2-5; D ambiguous. The V end lost 6 bases, the J end lost 7 bases, and 9 bases lay between the germline ends. CDR3 length: 11 amino acids. CDR3 sequence: CASSAVGTQYF. Here the CDR3 DNA reads TGTGCCAGCAGCGCCGTTGGGACCCAGTACTTC.

The chain recombines TRBV4-3 with TRBJ2-7; no clear D gene. V dropped 0 bases and J dropped 6 bases, with 9 bases sitting between them. In germline, CDR1 is LGHNA, CDR2 YSLEER. The CDR3 runs 13 residues. This CDR3 is CASSQDLYGEQYF. Here the CDR3 DNA reads TGCGCCAGCAGCCAAGATCTTTATGGCGAGCAGTACTTC.

The chain employs TRBV28 and TRBJ1-6; weak D call: TRBD1 (5 bases). V lost 6 bases and J 13 bases, leaving 19 bases between the germline ends. The CDR3 contains 14 residues. CDR1 is MDHEN, CDR2 SYDVKM, per germline. The CDR3 bases are TGTGCCAGCAGCGCCGGACGGGGGGGTATCCCCCTCCACTTT. Its translation is CASSAGRGGIPLHF. The whole variable domain, filled in from reference TRBV28 and TRBJ1-6, reads DVKVTQSSRYLVKRTGEKVFLECVQDMDHENMFWYRQDPGLGLRLIYFSYDVKMKEKGDIPEGYSVSREKKERFSLILESASTNQTSMYLCASSAGRGGIPLHFGNGTRLTVT.

In regard to this clonotype: The junction differs from germline at one of its ends, possibly a read error. J is TRBJ2-3 and V is TRBV7-2; weak D call: TRBD2 (6 bases). This CDR3 has 18 residues. CDR1 and CDR2 (germline): SGHTA, FQGNSA. The CDR3 DNA reads TGTGCCAGCAGCTTAGCCCCCGGGGGATCCCCTGGCACAGATATGCAGTATTTT. This gives the protein CASSLAPGGSPGTDMQYF.

This clonotype turned up a few times. V gene TRBV9 combines with J gene TRBJ2-1, with 15 nucleotides matching TRBD2. There are 18 residues in the CDR3. CDR1 is SGDLS and CDR2 is YYNGEE in the germline V gene. Germline trimming cut 2 bases from V and 6 bases from J; bases unmatched to any gene: 9. CDR3 nucleotide sequence: TGTGCCAGCAGCGTTGGGACTAGCGGGGGGCCGATGCGCAATGAGCAGTTCTTC. Amino acid sequence: CASSVGTSGGPMRNEQFF.

The sample holds a few counts of this clonotype. The chain carries TRBV9 and TRBJ2-1, with D uncertain. There are 15 residues in the CDR3. V shed 4 bases and J shed 0 bases, with 11 bases lying between them. The V gene's germline CDR1 is SGDLS and CDR2 YYNGEE. As DNA, the CDR3 is TGTGCCAGCAGCCCCCACCCCAGCTCCTACAATGAGCAGTTCTTC. Protein product: CASSPHPSSYNEQFF.

In its sample, this clonotype was seen a few times. CDR3: CASGPAFALSSYEQYF. In nucleotides, the CDR3 is TGTGCTAGTGGGCCCGCTTTTGCCCTGAGCTCCTACGAGCAGTACTTC. The chain joins TRBV12-5 to TRBJ2-7; D uncertain. CDR1 LGHNT and CDR2 FRNRAP come from the germline V gene. This CDR3 comprises 16 residues. V lost 6 bases and J 0 bases, leaving 18 bases between the germline ends. Full variable domain (remainder filled in from reference TRBV12-5 and TRBJ2-7): DARVTQTPRHKVTEMGQEVTMRCQPILGHNTVFWYRQTMMQGLELLAYFRNRAPLDDSGMPKDRFSAEMPDATLATLKIQPSEPRDSAVYFCASGPAFALSSYEQYFGPGTRLTVT.

This clonotype has only a few counts. This sequence joins TRBV7-9 and TRBJ2-1; 12 positions agree with TRBD2. The germline gives CDR1 SEHNR, CDR2 FQNEAQ (reference sequence). CDR3 length: 17 amino acids. J lost 4 bases, V lost 2 bases, and 6 bases had no gene match. The CDR3: CASSLLLAGGRYNEQFF. The CDR3 region has the DNA TGTGCCAGCAGCTTACTCCTAGCGGGAGGGAGGTACAATGAGCAGTTCTTC.

This clonotype was seen repeatedly, ten times or more. This sequence joins TRBV9 and TRBJ2-7, with a tentative D call TRBD2 (6 bases). The CDR3 totals 16 residues. V was trimmed by 0 bases and J by 5 bases, leaving 18 bases between them. Looked up from germline, CDR1 is SGDLS and CDR2 is YYNGEE. The CDR3 spells CASSVGRGELIDEQYF. The CDR3 DNA follows: TGTGCCAGCAGCGTAGGTCGCGGGGAGTTAATCGACGAGCAGTACTTC.

This clonotype was detected a few times. The CDR3 DNA reads as TGTGCCATCAGTGACGGGACCAGGGGCACTGAAGCTTTCTTT. Translated, it gives CAISDGTRGTEAFF. The V call is TRBV10-3, the J call TRBJ1-1; D may be TRBD1 (6 bases). The germline gives CDR1 ENHRY, CDR2 SYGVKD. CDR3 length: 14 amino acids. Deletions cut 3 bases from V and 4 bases from J, with 12 bases between.

This clonotype has a handful of counts. This rearrangement joins TRBV7-2 to TRBJ2-3; the match to TRBD2 covers 7 bases. Germline CDR1 and CDR2: SGHTA and FQGNSA. The CDR3 consists of 15 residues. V was pared by 1 base and J by 4 bases, with 5 bases of the junction left unmatched. The CDR3 spells CASSLVREKADTQYF. CDR3 DNA sequence: TGTGCCAGCAGCTTAGTGCGGGAGAAGGCAGATACGCAGTATTTT.

In this sample, this clonotype turned up a few times. The J gene is TRBJ2-3, the V gene TRBV29-1, with 10 bases that match TRBD2. Germline V gene data show CDR1 as SQVTM and CDR2 as ANQGSEA. The trim removed 2 bases at V and 4 bases at J, leaving 18 bases unmatched. The CDR3 contains 19 residues. The chain's CDR3 is CSVESWQENSGRTADTQYF. CDR3 nucleotide sequence: TGCAGCGTTGAATCGTGGCAGGAGAATAGCGGGAGGACTGCAGATACGCAGTATTTT.

The V gene is TRBV7-2, the J gene TRBJ2-5, with 11 bases aligning to TRBD2. The CDR3 is made up of 16 amino acids. The junction had 6 bases not matched to a gene; V was cut back by 1 base and J by 5 bases. Germline CDR1 reads SGHTA; CDR2 reads FQGNSA. The CDR3 DNA reads as TGTGCCAGCAGCTTAGTGATAGCGGGAGGGCGGGAGACCCAGTACTTC. Translation: CASSLVIAGGRETQYF.

The chain links TRBV12-3 or TRBV12-4 to TRBJ2-7, with D perhaps being TRBD1 or TRBD2 (7 bases each). This CDR3 spans 14 amino acids. V lost 8 bases and J 3 bases, leaving 17 bases between the germline ends. The chain's CDR3 is CASSRGGDFYEQYF. The CDR3 DNA sequence: TGTGCCAGCTCCAGGGGGGGGGACTTCTACGAGCAGTACTTC.

There are a few counts of this clonotype. The chain joins TRBV6-6 to TRBJ2-5; 9 nucleotides match TRBD2. V lost 0 bases to trimming and J lost 6 bases; unmatched junction nucleotides: 5. Germline CDR1 reads MNHNY; CDR2 reads SVGAGI (reference sequence). CDR3 size: 15 residues. CDR3 amino acids: CASSYSKRGEKTQYF. The CDR3 bases are TGTGCCAGCAGTTACTCGAAGCGGGGGGAGAAGACCCAGTACTTC.

A note on this clonotype: Possible read error: a much larger clone is one base away. This chain connects TRBV27 to TRBJ2-6, with 10 bases that match TRBD1. There are 16 residues in the CDR3. Looked up from germline, CDR1 is MNHEY and CDR2 is SMNVEV (reference sequence). CDR3 sequence reads: CASSDRGQLGVNVLTF. CDR3 coding DNA: TGTGCCAGCAGCGACAGGGGGCAATTGGGGGTCAACGTCCTGACTTTC.

The V call is TRBV6-2 or TRBV6-3, the J call TRBJ2-5; 7 positions agree with TRBD2. The V gene end was trimmed by 7 bases and the J gene end by 4 bases; junction bases not matched to a gene: 15. The CDR3 has 16 amino acids. Germline V CDR1 and CDR2: MNHEY, SVGEGT. The CDR3 DNA reads TGTGCCAGCACCAACAGCCTAGCGGCCGCGCTAGAGACCCAGTACTTC. Protein sequence: CASTNSLAAALETQYF.

This clonotype was picked up many times. This chain uses TRBV9 with TRBJ2-2, with D perhaps TRBD1 (6 bases). This CDR3 is built from 18 residues. V was cut by 0 bases and J by 1 base, with 16 bases left in between. The germline V gene has CDR1 SGDLS and CDR2 YYNGEE. The CDR3 DNA reads as TGTGCCAGCAGCGTAGGGGGGCAGCCCTTATTGAACACCGGGGAGCTGTTTTTT. Its translation is CASSVGGQPLLNTGELFF.

Turning to this clonotype: This may be a read error, as it is one base from a much larger clone. The V call is TRBV6-1, the J call TRBJ1-4; no reliable D call. The CDR3 length is 16 residues. Trimming pared 0 bases from V and 5 bases from J, leaving 13 bases between. Germline V gene data show CDR1 as MNHNS and CDR2 as SASEGT. In DNA, the CDR3 is TGTGCCAGCAGTGAAGCTCTGGCAAGGCTAAATGAAAAACTGTTTTTT. Translation: CASSEALARLNEKLFF.

This clonotype was seen ten or more times. This chain joins TRBV7-6 and TRBJ2-1, with D tentatively TRBD2 (6 bases). In germline, CDR1 is SGHVS, CDR2 FNYEAQ. The CDR3 spans 17 residues. V shed 5 bases and J shed 0 bases, with 17 bases lying between them. Written as DNA, the CDR3 is TGTGCCAGCAGCGCGCGTGGGGCGGGGAGCTCCTACAATGAGCAGTTCTTC. Its protein product is CASSARGAGSSYNEQFF.

This clonotype was detected once. At one boundary the junction diverges from the germline segment, which might be a read error. The J gene is TRBJ2-5, the V gene TRBV3-1; 7 bases are shared with TRBD2. The CDR3 runs to 14 residues. Per germline, CDR1 LGHDT and CDR2 YNNKEL (reference sequence). The CDR3 spells CACRVAGSYNEQYF. In DNA, the CDR3 is TGTGCCTGCAGGGTAGCGGGCTCCTACAATGAGCAGTACTTC.